This T cell receptor beta chain was sequenced during a study of beta chain features in type 1 diabetes. The study's findings and limits: A moderate, significant TCRB CDR3 shortening appeared in type 1 diabetes across four CD4+ subsets.

About this clone: Its antigen is unidentified.

CDR3 size: 13 residues. The ends were cut back, 3 bases at V and 8 bases at J, with 14 bases in the middle. Germline values: CDR1 GTSNPN, CDR2 SVGIG (reference sequence). Expressed TCRB transcripts were sequenced because the entire RNA isolate underwent reverse transcription. The read count averaged approximately 3.5 million across naive, central memory and regulatory T cell samples. The method was immunoSEQ multiplex PCR; TCRdb's version includes in-frame clones alone and lacks a portion of them. The table includes under 850,000 clones, under 15% detected once. Stem cell-like memory, regulatory, central memory and naive CD4+ cells were sorted via CD45RO/CCR7/CD25/CD127/CD95/CD27.

The rearrangement joins TRBV30 to TRBJ1-3; D is unresolved. Sample: naive CD4+ T cells from blood. This TCR derives from a man aged 18 to 30 with type 1 diabetes. The CDR3 DNA reads TGTGCCTGGAGACCGGCTGAACGACACACCATATATTTT. Its translation: CAWRPAERHTIYF.